This TCR beta chain appears in the sequencing data of a study of T cell responses to AZD1222 COVID-19 vaccine. Study-wide results and limits: Spike-specific TCR breadth and depth grew following two AZD1222 doses. Repertoires were collected only later (after the peak T cell response had occurred). Females outnumbered males among donors, who were mostly white British; clonal diversity was possibly underestimated. Close to half of all spike-specific TCRs reportedly target regions of the variants that are unmutated.

In this sample, this clone turned up once. The antigen remains undetermined. TCRdb keeps only in-frame clones here, not all; method: immunoSEQ multiplex PCR. The table includes about 190,000 clones, about 92% detected once. V was shortened by 5 bases and J by 5 bases, with 12 bases between the two germline ends. The germline V gene encodes CDR1 KGHSH and CDR2 LQKENI. This CDR3 is built from 14 residues. Source: peripheral blood, taken 28 days after the second dose of the MenACWY control vaccine. The chain recombines TRBV18 with TRBJ1-4, with D possibly matching TRBD1 (5 bases). This receptor was taken from an adult who received the MenACWY meningococcal vaccine as a control. CDR3 sequence: CASSTGVENEKLFF. In DNA form, the CDR3 reads TGTGCCAGCTCAACGGGGGTTGAGAATGAAAAACTGTTTTTT.